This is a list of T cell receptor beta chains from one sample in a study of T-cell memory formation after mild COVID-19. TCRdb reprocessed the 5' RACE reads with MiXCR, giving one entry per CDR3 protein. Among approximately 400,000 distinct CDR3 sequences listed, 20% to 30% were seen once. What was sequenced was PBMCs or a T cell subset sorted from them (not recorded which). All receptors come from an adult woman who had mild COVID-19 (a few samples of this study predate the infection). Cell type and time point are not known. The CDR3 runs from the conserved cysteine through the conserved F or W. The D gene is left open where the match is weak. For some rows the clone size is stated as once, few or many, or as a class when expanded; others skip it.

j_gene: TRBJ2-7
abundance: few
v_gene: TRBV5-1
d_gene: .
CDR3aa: CASSSIRDQTYEQYF
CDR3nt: TGCGCCAGCAGCTCAATAAGGGACCAAACCTACGAGCAGTACTTC

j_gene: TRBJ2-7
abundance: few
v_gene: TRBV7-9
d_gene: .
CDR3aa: CASSWGLGNYEQYF
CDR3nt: TGTGCCAGCAGCTGGGGACTCGGAAACTACGAGCAGTACTTC

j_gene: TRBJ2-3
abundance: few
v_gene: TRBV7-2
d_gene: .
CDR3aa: CASSKRELADTQYF
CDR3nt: TGTGCCAGCAGCAAAAGGGAATTGGCAGATACGCAGTATTTT

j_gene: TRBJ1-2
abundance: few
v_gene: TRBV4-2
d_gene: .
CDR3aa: CASSQGTGVGYTF
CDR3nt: TGTGCCAGCAGCCAAGGAACAGGTGTGGGCTACACCTTC

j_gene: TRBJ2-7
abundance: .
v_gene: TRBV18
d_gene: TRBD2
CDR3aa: CASSSLAGANYEQYF
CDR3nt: TGTGCCAGCTCATCCCTAGCGGGAGCCAACTACGAGCAGTACTTC

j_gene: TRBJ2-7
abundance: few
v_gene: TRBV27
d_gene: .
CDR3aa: CASSLWDTPYEQYF
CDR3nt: TGTGCCAGCAGTTTATGGGACACCCCCTACGAGCAGTACTTC

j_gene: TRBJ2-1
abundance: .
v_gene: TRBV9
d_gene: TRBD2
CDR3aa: CASSGTGLVYEQFF
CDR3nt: TGTGCCAGCAGCGGAACGGGACTAGTATATGAGCAGTTCTTC

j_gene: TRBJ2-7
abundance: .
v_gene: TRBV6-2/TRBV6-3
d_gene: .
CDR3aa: CASSYNGAREQYF
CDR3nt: TGTGCCAGCAGTTATAATGGGGCGCGGGAGCAGTACTTC

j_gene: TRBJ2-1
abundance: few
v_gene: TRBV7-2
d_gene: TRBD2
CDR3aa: CASRPGLAGGEQFF
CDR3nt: TGTGCCAGCAGACCGGGACTAGCGGGAGGTGAGCAGTTCTTC

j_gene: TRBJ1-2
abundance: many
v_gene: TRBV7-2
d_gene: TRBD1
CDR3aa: CASSLKGGQGLGYTF
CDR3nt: TGTGCCAGCAGCTTAAAGGGGGGACAGGGCCTTGGCTACACCTTC

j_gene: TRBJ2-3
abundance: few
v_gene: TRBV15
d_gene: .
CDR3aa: CATSTRTIGHTDTQYF
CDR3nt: TGTGCCACCAGCACAAGAACGATAGGGCACACAGATACGCAGTATTTT

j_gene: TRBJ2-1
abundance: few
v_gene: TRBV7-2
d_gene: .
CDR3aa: CASSPRELHYNEQFF
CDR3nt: TGTGCCAGCAGCCCCCGGGAGCTGCATTACAATGAGCAGTTCTTC

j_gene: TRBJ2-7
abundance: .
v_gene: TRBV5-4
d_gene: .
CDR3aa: CASSLNREPYEQYF
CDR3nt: TGTGCCAGCAGCCTGAACAGGGAGCCCTACGAGCAGTACTTC

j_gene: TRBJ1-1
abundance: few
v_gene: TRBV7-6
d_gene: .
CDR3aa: CASSNTRTVNTEAFF
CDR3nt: TGTGCCAGCAGCAACACACGGACGGTGAACACTGAAGCTTTCTTT

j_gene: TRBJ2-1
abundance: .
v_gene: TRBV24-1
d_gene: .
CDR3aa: CATSDSGTPLYNEQFF
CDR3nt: TGTGCCACCAGTGATTCCGGGACTCCTCTCTACAATGAGCAGTTCTTC

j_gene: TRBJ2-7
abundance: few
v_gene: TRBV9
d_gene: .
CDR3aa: CASSPSDSHYEQYF
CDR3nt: TGTGCCAGCAGCCCGTCGGACAGCCACTACGAGCAGTACTTC

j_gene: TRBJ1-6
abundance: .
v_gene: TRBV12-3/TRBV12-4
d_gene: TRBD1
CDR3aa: CASSFRTGDSYNSPLHF
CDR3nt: TGTGCCAGCAGTTTCCGGACAGGGGACTCCTATAATTCACCCCTCCACTTT

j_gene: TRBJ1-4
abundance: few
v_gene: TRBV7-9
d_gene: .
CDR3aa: CASSLTELFGEKLFF
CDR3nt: TGTGCCAGCAGCTTAACAGAGCTCTTTGGTGAAAAACTGTTTTTT

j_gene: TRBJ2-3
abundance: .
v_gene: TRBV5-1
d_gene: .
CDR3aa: CASTATDTQYF
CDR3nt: TGCGCCAGCACGGCTACAGATACGCAGTATTTT

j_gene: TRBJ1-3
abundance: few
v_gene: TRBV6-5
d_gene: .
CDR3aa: CASSYSGGALYTIYF
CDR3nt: TGTGCCAGCAGTTACAGTGGCGGGGCGTTATACACCATATATTTT

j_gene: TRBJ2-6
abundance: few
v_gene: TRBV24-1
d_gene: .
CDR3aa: CATSDSRTPGRYSGANVLTF
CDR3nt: TGTGCCACCAGTGATTCGAGAACCCCAGGGAGGTACTCTGGGGCCAACGTCCTGACTTTC

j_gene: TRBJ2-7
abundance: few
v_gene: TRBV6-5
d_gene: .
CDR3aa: CASSKSSYEQYF
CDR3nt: TGTGCCAGCAGTAAGAGCTCCTACGAGCAGTACTTC

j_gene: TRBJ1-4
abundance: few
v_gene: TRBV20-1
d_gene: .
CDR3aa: CSARDLRATNEKLFF
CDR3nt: TGCAGTGCTAGAGATTTACGTGCAACTAATGAAAAACTGTTTTTT

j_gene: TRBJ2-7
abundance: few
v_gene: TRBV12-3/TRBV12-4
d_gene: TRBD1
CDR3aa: CASRGQGVWEQYF
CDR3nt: TGTGCCAGCAGGGGACAGGGAGTATGGGAGCAGTACTTC

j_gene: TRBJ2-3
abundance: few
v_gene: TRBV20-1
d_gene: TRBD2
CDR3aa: CSARDGRRASGSTDTQYF
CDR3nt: TGCAGTGCTAGAGATGGTAGGAGGGCTAGCGGTAGCACAGATACGCAGTATTTT

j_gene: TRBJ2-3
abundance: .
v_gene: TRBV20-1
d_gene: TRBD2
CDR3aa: CSARGPLAGSTDTQYF
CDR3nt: TGCAGTGCTAGGGGCCCCCTAGCGGGAAGCACAGATACGCAGTATTTT

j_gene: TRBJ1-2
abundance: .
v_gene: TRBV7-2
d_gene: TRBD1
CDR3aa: CASSLAPGQGLSYGYTF
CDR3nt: TGTGCCAGCAGCTTAGCGCCGGGACAGGGTCTTTCCTATGGCTACACCTTC

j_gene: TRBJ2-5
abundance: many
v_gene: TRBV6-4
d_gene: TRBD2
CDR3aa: CASSEGTSGQETQYF
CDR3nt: TGTGCCAGCAGCGAGGGGACTAGCGGCCAAGAGACCCAGTACTTC

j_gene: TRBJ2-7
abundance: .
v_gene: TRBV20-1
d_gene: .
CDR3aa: CSAQPDSYEQYF
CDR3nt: TGCAGTGCCCAGCCGGACAGTTACGAGCAGTACTTC

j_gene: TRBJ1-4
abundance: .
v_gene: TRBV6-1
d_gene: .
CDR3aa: CASSFQGLNEKLFF
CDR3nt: TGTGCCAGCAGTTTCCAGGGGTTGAATGAAAAACTGTTTTTT

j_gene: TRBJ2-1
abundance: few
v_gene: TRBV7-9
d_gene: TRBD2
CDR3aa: CASSLAAVIAGGWGEQFF
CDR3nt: TGTGCCAGCAGCTTAGCGGCTGTAATAGCGGGAGGTTGGGGTGAGCAGTTCTTC

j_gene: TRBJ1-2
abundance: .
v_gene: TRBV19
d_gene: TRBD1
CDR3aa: CASTQGQGNYGYTF
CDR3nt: TGTGCCAGTACCCAAGGACAGGGTAACTATGGCTACACCTTC